Below are 3 T cell receptor beta chains sequenced from a single sample in a study of blood T cell repertoires in COVID-19. TCRdb's table, derived via immunoSEQ multiplex PCR, lists solely in-frame clones and lacks some. Here the sample spans about 240,000 clones, roughly 80% being singletons. The sequenced sample was peripheral blood. The receptors were gathered from a woman aged 55 to 70 with active or convalescent COVID-19.

The chain is built from TRBV4-1 and TRBJ2-3; 12 bases match TRBD2. This CDR3 region has 19 residues. Germline-derived CDR1 and CDR2 are MGHRA and YSYEKL. Unmatched junction bases numbered 12, after V lost 1 base and J lost 4 bases. This CDR3 reads CASSQGASGGVGSSDTQYF. The CDR3 DNA follows: TGCGCCAGCAGCCAAGGGGCTAGCGGGGGGGTTGGGTCGTCAGATACGCAGTATTTT.

The V and J genes are TRBV6-1 and TRBJ1-2, with TRBD1 identical over 7 bases. The CDR3 has 15 residues. The V gene end was trimmed by 2 bases and the J gene end by 2 bases; junction bases not matched to a gene: 5. CDR1 is MNHNS, CDR2 SASEGT, per germline. The CDR3 protein is CASSEKGQANYGYTF. Written as DNA, the CDR3 is TGTGCCAGCAGTGAAAAAGGACAGGCGAACTATGGCTACACCTTC.

V is TRBV6-1 and J is TRBJ2-3; 9 bases are a match to TRBD2. Germline V lookup: CDR1 MNHNS, CDR2 SASEGT. This CDR3 has 16 amino acids. Trimming at V came to 4 bases and at J to 6 bases, leaving 11 bases not matched to a gene. The CDR3 DNA reads TGTGCCAGCAGTGCCATAGCGGGGGTACGGCTCGATACGCAGTATTTT. Protein product: CASSAIAGVRLDTQYF.